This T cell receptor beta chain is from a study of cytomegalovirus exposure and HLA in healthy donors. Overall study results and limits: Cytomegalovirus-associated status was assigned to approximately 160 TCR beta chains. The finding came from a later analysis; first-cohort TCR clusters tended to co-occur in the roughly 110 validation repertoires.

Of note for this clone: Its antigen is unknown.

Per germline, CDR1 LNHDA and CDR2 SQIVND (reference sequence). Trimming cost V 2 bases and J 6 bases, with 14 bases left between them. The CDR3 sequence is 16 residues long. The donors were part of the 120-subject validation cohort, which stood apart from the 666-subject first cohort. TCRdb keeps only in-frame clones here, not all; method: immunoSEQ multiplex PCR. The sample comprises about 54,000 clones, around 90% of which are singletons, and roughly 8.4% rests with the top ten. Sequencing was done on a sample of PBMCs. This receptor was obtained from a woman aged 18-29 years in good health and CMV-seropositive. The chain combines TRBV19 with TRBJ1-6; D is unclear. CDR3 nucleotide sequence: TGTGCCAGTAGTATATCAGTCCAGGTGGTTAATTCACCCCTCCACTTT. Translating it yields CASSISVQVVNSPLHF.